This TCR beta chain appears in the sequencing data of a study of memory CD4+ T cells and cytomegalovirus serostatus. Measured with immunoSEQ multiplex PCR; TCRdb has only the in-frame clones, and not every one. The sample shows about 56,000 clones, over 70% of them seen only once. Single viable CD3+CD4+CD8-CD45RO+ cells were sorted as the memory CD4+ T cells. Donors' CMV status reflects serum IgG against pp150, pp28, p38, p52. The clonotype originates from an adult in good health and CMV-seropositive. Material: memory CD4+ T cells from blood.

The CDR3 coding sequence is TGTGCCAGCAGCTCCTATGCTGGGGACCGAGCGGGGTGGACCCAGTACTTC. Amino acid sequence: CASSSYAGDRAGWTQYF. The gene calls are TRBV7-9 and TRBJ2-5; 7 bases align to TRBD2. V trimming: 4 bases; J trimming: 7 bases; junction bases outside the gene matches: 18. The CDR3 length is 17 residues. Germline V gene data show CDR1 as SEHNR and CDR2 as FQNEAQ (reference sequence).